A single sample gave rise to the 7 T cell receptor beta chains below, sequenced in a study of regulatory T cells in long-lasting Graves disease (dated by TCRdb to 2020 to 2022). Library preparation used multiplex PCR. Reads for this sample came from an Illumina HiSeq 4000. CDR3 regions were amplified by Arm-PCR with iRepertoire HTBI primers to construct TCR beta libraries. TCRdb handled the public reads itself, with Q25 trimming in fastp and clone calling in MiXCR, and kept productive beta chains. Rows are unified per CDR3 protein, each entry keeping the most common DNA and genes. The sample records under 700,000 distinct CDR3 sequences, 15% to 20% of which are singletons. The ten largest make up more than 20% of the sample. Read against the paper, the sample's time point label means: newly diagnosed GD, antithyroid drugs for less than 3 months. RNA was extracted from PBMCs in TRIzol for both TCR sequencing and RNA sequencing.

This same sample was also part of a study on T cells in Graves' hyperthyroidism and ophthalmopathy.

The source was peripheral blood mononuclear cells (PBMCs), collected at new diagnosis, from a patient treated with antithyroid drugs. The receptors shown here come from a woman aged 40 to 65 with Graves disease. Donor details come from another sample of the same person, matched by shared clones.

This chain joins TRBV9 and TRBJ2-6; TRBD1 or TRBD2 may be the D gene (6 bases each). The V gene lost 5 bases and the J gene lost 5 bases, with 11 bases spanning the gap. Germline V gene lookup returns CDR1 SGDLS and CDR2 YYNGEE. CDR3 length: 14 amino acids. The CDR3 protein is CASRGGPWANVLTF. As DNA, the CDR3 is TGTGCCAGCAGGGGGGGCCCCTGGGCCAACGTCCTGACTTTC.

This clonotype was seen many times. The chain recombines TRBV28 with TRBJ1-1, with TRBD1 identical over 7 bases. V dropped 1 base and J dropped 4; count of bases not matched to a gene: 6. The CDR3 sequence is 15 residues long. CDR1 and CDR2 (germline): MDHEN, SYDVKM. The CDR3 DNA sequence: TGTGCCAGCAGTTTATCACAGGGGCCGAGCACTGAAGCTTTCTTT. Encoded protein: CASSLSQGPSTEAFF.

This chain links TRBV20-1 with TRBJ2-7; D is unclear. Trimming cost V 1 base and J 3 bases, with 7 bases left between them. Germline assignment: CDR1 DFQATT and CDR2 SNEGSKA (reference sequence). This CDR3 has 12 residues. CDR3 region: CSARGFFYEQYF. The CDR3 coding sequence is TGCAGTGCTAGAGGGTTCTTCTACGAGCAGTACTTC.

This clonotype came up a few times. This chain joins TRBV7-9 and TRBJ2-2; 12 bases agree with TRBD1. Trimming took 5 bases from V and 0 from J; bases not matched to a gene: 4. The germline V gene has CDR1 SEHNR and CDR2 FQNEAQ (reference sequence). This CDR3 region has 17 residues. The CDR3 is CASSPGQGATNTGELFF. CDR3 bases: TGTGCCAGCAGCCCGGGACAGGGGGCCACGAACACCGGGGAGCTGTTTTTT. Full variable domain (remainder filled in from reference TRBV7-9 and TRBJ2-2): DTGVSQNPRHKITKRGQNVTFRCDPISEHNRLYWYRQTLGQGPEFLTYFQNEAQLEKSRLLSDRFSAERPKGSFSTLEIQRTEQGDSAMYLCASSPGQGATNTGELFFGEGSRLTVL.

The V call is TRBV15, the J call TRBJ2-7, with D possibly TRBD1 on 5 matching bases. V lost 0 bases and J 1 base, leaving 10 bases between the germline ends. The CDR3 is made up of 15 amino acids. Germline CDR1 LNHNV, CDR2 YYDKDF (reference sequence). This CDR3 is CATSREAGSSYEQYF. CDR3 bases: TGTGCCACCAGCAGAGAAGCAGGGTCATCCTACGAGCAGTACTTC.

This clonotype was detected once. Just one base apart from a much larger clone, this may be a read error. Since the CDR3 does not end with the conserved phenylalanine or tryptophan, this likely comes from a read error. This rearrangement joins TRBV7-3 to TRBJ1-1; no clear D. The CDR3 is 12 residues long. Trimming took off 5 bases at V and 7 bases at J, with 11 bases between the two ends. The germline V gene has CDR1 SGHTA and CDR2 FQGTGA. The CDR3 region is CASSPVTGEAFL. For the CDR3, the DNA is TGTGCCAGCAGCCCAGTAACGGGTGAAGCTTTCCTT.

J is TRBJ2-3 and V is TRBV29-1, with D perhaps TRBD1 or TRBD2 (5 bases each). From germline, CDR1 is SQVTM and CDR2 ANQGSEA. Trimming pared 3 bases from V and 2 bases from J, leaving 21 bases between. The CDR3 has 17 residues. The CDR3 coding sequence is TGCAGCGTTGACCCGGGACCACCGGCGCCGAACACAGATACGCAGTATTTT. As protein: CSVDPGPPAPNTDTQYF.